This is a list of T cell receptor beta chains from one sample in a study of OX40 agonist ivuxolimab in advanced cancers. Assay: immunoSEQ multiplex PCR; the TCRdb copy retains only in-frame clones and omits some. The sample consists of roughly 50,000 clones, just over 85% of them appearing once. This sample comprised CD4+ or CD8+ T cells sorted from blood, obtained in a trial of the OX40 agonist ivuxolimab. All receptors derive from an adult with an advanced solid tumor such as melanoma, head and neck, liver or kidney cancer. CDR3s include the opening cysteine and the closing phenylalanine or tryptophan. A D gene is named only where the DNA matches it firmly. Where a row states a size, it is once, few, many or the class of an expanded clone; other rows omit it.

>TRBD1|TRBV2|-|TRBJ1-2
TGTGCCAGCAGTAGACGGACAGCCAGGGGGGGTGGCTACACCTTC
CASSRRTARGGGYTF
>-|TRBV18|-|TRBJ1-1
TGTGCCAGCTCACCCCTTAACACTGAAGCTTTCTTT
CASSPLNTEAFF
>-|TRBV28|-|TRBJ1-5
TGTGCCAGCAGCCGCTCAGGGCTTCAGCCCCAGCATTTT
CASSRSGLQPQHF
>-|TRBV5-7|-|TRBJ1-1
TGTGCCAGCAGCTGGGGGGGGGCTGAAGCTTTCTTT
CASSWGGAEAFF
>TRBD1|TRBV6-5|-|TRBJ1-4
TGTGCCAGCAGTGCGGCCGGGACAGGAATCGTAAAACTGTTTTTT
CASSAAGTGIVKLFF
>-|TRBV5-1|few|TRBJ1-4
TGCGCCAGCAGCTTGCGGCCGGGAGAAAAACTGTTTTTT
CASSLRPGEKLFF
>-|TRBV7-9|-|TRBJ2-2
TGTGCCAGCAGCTTAGCTGCTGTCACCGGGGAGCTGTTTTTT
CASSLAAVTGELFF
>-|TRBV9|-|TRBJ1-1
TGTGCCAGCAGCGTAGTGGGGTCAGAAGCTTTCTTT
CASSVVGSEAFF
>-|TRBV5-1|-|TRBJ1-1
TGCGCCAGCAGCCCCCCGGGTGGTGGTACGAACACTGAAGCTTTCTTT
CASSPPGGGTNTEAFF
>-|TRBV5-1|-|TRBJ1-1
TGCGCCAGCAGCCCCCTTGGGGGCGGCACTGAAGCTTTCTTT
CASSPLGGGTEAFF
>TRBD1|TRBV4-1|-|TRBJ1-1
TGCGCCAGCAGCCAAGAAGGGACAGCGAACACTGAAGCTTTCTTT
CASSQEGTANTEAFF
>-|TRBV5-1|-|TRBJ1-6
TGCGCCAGCAGCTTGGACGATTGGAATTCACCCCTCCACTTT
CASSLDDWNSPLHF
>-|TRBV14|-|TRBJ1-2
TGTGCCAGCAGCCACCCCGGGGACTATGGCTACACCTTC
CASSHPGDYGYTF
>-|TRBV5-1|-|TRBJ1-1
TGCGCCAGCAGGACGGAAATACAGCAGAACACTGAAGCTTTCTTT
CASRTEIQQNTEAFF
>-|TRBV27|-|TRBJ2-7
TGTGCCAGCAGTCGCCAGCGTTCCGGCTACGAGCAGTACTTC
CASSRQRSGYEQYF